These 3 T cell receptor beta chains were sequenced from one sample in a study of T cell responses to AZD1222 COVID-19 vaccine. TCRdb's copy holds only in-frame clones and misses some; the assay was immunoSEQ multiplex PCR. Among 90,000 to 120,000 clones listed, about 86% were seen once. This material consisted of peripheral blood, taken on day 0 of AZD1222 vaccination. Every receptor here comes from an adult in good health.

V gene TRBV14 combines with J gene TRBJ1-1; D possibly corresponds to TRBD1 (6 bases). CDR1 and CDR2 from the germline V gene are SGHDN and FVKESK. This CDR3 comprises 15 residues. Trimming left V 4 bases short and J 1 base short, with 13 bases between. The CDR3 spells CASSRLGQSNTEAFF. In DNA form, the CDR3 reads TGTGCCAGCAGCCGGTTAGGACAGTCGAACACTGAAGCTTTCTTT.

The chain links TRBV7-2 to TRBJ1-1; D remains ambiguous. Trimming removed 2 bases from V and 6 bases from J, with 7 bases in between. Germline V gene lookup returns CDR1 SGHTA and CDR2 FQGNSA. This CDR3 has 12 amino acids. The CDR3 nucleotides are TGTGCCAGCAGCTTACAGCGGGCTGAAGCTTTCTTT. It is translated as CASSLQRAEAFF.

This sequence joins TRBV5-1 and TRBJ1-2; the match to TRBD1 covers 10 bases. CDR1 is SGHRS and CDR2 is YFSETQ in the germline V gene. Losses at the gene ends were 5 bases for V and 4 bases for J; bases not matched to a gene: 8. CDR3 length: 15 amino acids. The CDR3 sequence: CASRQVRDRGYGYTF. The CDR3 DNA follows: TGCGCCAGCAGACAAGTCCGGGACAGGGGCTATGGCTACACCTTC.